This T cell receptor beta chain was captured by sequencing in a study of PD-1 blockade in classical Hodgkin lymphoma. Study-level points and caveats: At C4D1, TCR diversity had climbed significantly for CD4+ cells, though not for CD8+ cells. Newly diagnosed patients had diversity similar to the baseline diversity of complete responders. There remain no defined causes for the repertoire differences, which possibly reflect disease activity or prior therapy.

About this clone: Its antigen is not known.

CDR1 and CDR2 (germline): LNHDA, SQIVND (reference sequence). The CDR3 totals 15 residues. Trimming shortened V by 3 bases and J by 4 bases, and 13 bases separated the two germline ends. Assay used: immunoSEQ multiplex PCR; TCRdb lists only in-frame clones, some missing. The sample carries 4,000 to 6,000 clones, 66% recorded once. Each and every patient relapsed after autologous stem cell transplantation, and patients got differing brentuximab vedotin exposure. Responses achieved at best were complete response, partial response or progressive disease. This sequence joins TRBV19 and TRBJ1-5, with D tentatively TRBD1 (6 bases). The source of this sequence is a human donor with classical Hodgkin lymphoma. The sequenced sample was peripheral blood mononuclear cells (PBMCs), obtained before the second cycle of nivolumab. Here the CDR3 reads CASSIQDRWNQPQHF. The CDR3 DNA sequence: TGTGCCAGTAGTATCCAGGACAGATGGAATCAGCCCCAGCATTTT.